The sequence of this TCR beta chain was determined in a study of T cells in Graves' hyperthyroidism and ophthalmopathy. PBMCs were derived from around 10 ml fresh peripheral blood. Template material for amplifying TCR beta CDR3 regions consisted of RNA transcripts. In the first-round RT-PCR of the TCR CDR3, the HTBI primer set was used. TCRdb re-called the multiplex PCR reads through MiXCR, storing one row per CDR3 protein. Among some 380,000 distinct CDR3 sequences listed, approximately 12% were seen once. The germline CDR1 and CDR2 sequences are LNHDA and SQIVND (reference sequence). V lost 2 bases to trimming and J lost 0 bases, with 7 bases between them. The CDR3 has 14 amino acids.

The clonotype was recovered from a man younger than 40 with Graves' hyperthyroidism that later progressed to Graves' ophthalmopathy. Sequences were obtained from blood. The chain joins TRBV19 to TRBJ1-1; D call uncertain. CDR3 protein: CASSIKGLNTEAFF. The CDR3, as DNA: TGTGCCAGTAGTATAAAAGGACTGAACACTGAAGCTTTCTTT.